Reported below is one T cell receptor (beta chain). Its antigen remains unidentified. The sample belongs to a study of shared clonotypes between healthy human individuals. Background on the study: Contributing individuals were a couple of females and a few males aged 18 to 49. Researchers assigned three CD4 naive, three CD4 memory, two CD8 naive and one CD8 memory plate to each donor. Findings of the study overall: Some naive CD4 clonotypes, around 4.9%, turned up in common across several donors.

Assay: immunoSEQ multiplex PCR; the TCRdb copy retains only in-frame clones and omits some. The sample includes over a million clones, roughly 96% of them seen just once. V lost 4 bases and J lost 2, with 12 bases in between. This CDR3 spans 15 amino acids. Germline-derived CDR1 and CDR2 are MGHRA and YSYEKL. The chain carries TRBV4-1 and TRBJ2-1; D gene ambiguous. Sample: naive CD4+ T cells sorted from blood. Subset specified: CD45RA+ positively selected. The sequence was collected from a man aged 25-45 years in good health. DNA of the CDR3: TGCGCCAGCAGCCCGTTGGGCCTCACCTACAATGAGCAGTTCTTC. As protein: CASSPLGLTYNEQFF.